These 19 T cell receptor beta chains share one sample of origin, sequenced in a study of response to subunit inactivated influenza vaccine. One entry per CDR3 protein, called by TCRdb with MiXCR from the RT-PCR reads. The table records 550,000 to 650,000 distinct CDR3 sequences, approximately 12% of them present only once. Source: PBMCs from blood, taken on the day of vaccination. The receptors come from a man aged 45-65 years who received an inactivated influenza vaccine.

The sample holds a few counts of this clonotype. V usage is TRBV7-2 and J usage is TRBJ2-1; the match to TRBD1 covers 9 bases. Germline V gene data show CDR1 as SGHTA and CDR2 as FQGNSA. CDR3 length: 17 amino acids. V was clipped by 4 bases and J by 5 bases; unmatched bases: 12. The CDR3 DNA reads TGTGCCAGCAGCTCTTACGCGAGGGGGACAGGGAACAATGAGCAGTTCTTC. Translated: CASSSYARGTGNNEQFF.

At least ten counts were recorded for this clonotype. The J gene is TRBJ2-3, the V gene TRBV4-3; D might be TRBD2 (6 bases). The length of the CDR3 is 15 residues. Trimming pared 0 bases from V and 5 bases from J, leaving 12 bases between. CDR1 and CDR2 from the germline V gene are LGHNA and YSLEER. As DNA, the CDR3 is TGCGCCAGCAGCCAAGATGCGGGGCAGGGAGATACGCAGTATTTT. It yields the protein CASSQDAGQGDTQYF.

The rearrangement joins TRBV3-1 to TRBJ2-5; 9 nucleotides match TRBD1. The CDR3 length is 15 residues. Germline assignment: CDR1 LGHDT and CDR2 YNNKEL (reference sequence). J was trimmed by 4 bases and V by 4 bases; bases with no gene match: 7. The DNA for the CDR3 is TGTGCCAGCAGCCTACGACAGGGGGGGGGAGAGACCCAGTACTTC. It specifies CASSLRQGGGETQYF.

The rearrangement joins TRBV30 to TRBJ2-5; perhaps D is TRBD1 or TRBD2 (5 bases each). CDR3 length: 14 residues. Germline V lookup: CDR1 GTSNPN, CDR2 SVGIG (reference sequence). Trimming cost V 3 bases and J 5 bases, with 16 bases left between them. The CDR3 nucleotides read TGTGCCTGGAGCTCGGGGCCCTTAGGGGAGACCCAGTACTTC. Translated, it gives CAWSSGPLGETQYF.

CDR3 sequence: CSAVSGSRETQYF. The CDR3 DNA follows: TGCAGTGCCGTTAGCGGGAGTAGAGAGACCCAGTACTTC. This chain connects TRBV20-1 to TRBJ2-5; TRBD2 matches 9 bases. The germline V gene has CDR1 DFQATT and CDR2 SNEGSKA (reference sequence). The CDR3 spans 13 residues. V shed 6 bases, J shed 4 bases, and the junction held 6 bases outside the gene matches.

CDR3 nucleotides: TGCAGTGCTAAGATTGTCGGGCGGGATTACGATGAGCAGTTCTTC. Amino acid sequence: CSAKIVGRDYDEQFF. The V gene is TRBV20-1, the J gene TRBJ2-1; perhaps TRBD2 as D (6 bases). The CDR3 is 15 residues long. The V and J ends lost 4 bases and 8 bases respectively, with 21 bases between them. The germline gives CDR1 DFQATT, CDR2 SNEGSKA (reference sequence).

To note about this clonotype: This may stem from a read error, because a much larger clone lies one nucleotide away. V is TRBV11-3 and J is TRBJ2-1, with 7 bases aligning to TRBD2. CDR3 size: 14 residues. The V gene end was trimmed by 5 bases and the J gene end by 8 bases; junction bases not matched to a gene: 9. Germline CDR1 and CDR2: SGHNT and YENEEA. This CDR3 is CASSQGLDGDEQFF. In DNA form, the CDR3 reads TGTGCCAGCAGCCAAGGACTAGATGGGGATGAGCAGTTCTTC.

This clonotype was detected only a few times. The chain couples TRBV12-3 or TRBV12-4 to TRBJ2-2; no clear D gene. The CDR3 spans 15 residues. Deletions cut 2 bases from V and 4 bases from J, with 11 bases between. The CDR3 bases are TGTGCCAGCAGTTTAACCGTCAGAGTCACCGGGGAGCTGTTTTTT. Translation gives CASSLTVRVTGELFF.

This clonotype was seen a few times. DNA for the CDR3: TGTGCCAGCAGCGGGAGAAGGGACACGACTAGCGGGAGTGCAAACAATGAGCAGTTCTTC. Translated: CASSGRRDTTSGSANNEQFF. This sequence joins TRBV13 and TRBJ2-1, with 12 bases matching TRBD2. V lost 5 bases and J lost 5; bases outside the gene matches: 19. Germline lookup yields CDR1 PRHDT and CDR2 FYEKMQ (reference sequence). The CDR3 is made up of 20 amino acids.

Only a few counts were recorded for this clonotype. The chain links TRBV5-1 to TRBJ2-3, with D possibly TRBD2 on 5 matching bases. Germline loops: CDR1 SGHRS, CDR2 YFSETQ. Between the trimmed V and J ends, which lost 1 base and 3 bases, there was a span of 9 bases. The CDR3 contains 14 residues. This CDR3 is CASSLMEETDTQYF. In nucleotides, the CDR3 is TGCGCCAGCAGCTTGATGGAGGAAACAGATACGCAGTATTTT.

The chain uses TRBV29-1 and TRBJ2-3; TRBD1 aligns across 7 bases. Germline CDR1 is SQVTM and CDR2 is ANQGSEA. The CDR3 is 13 residues long. Trimming at V came to 6 bases and at J to 5 bases, leaving 8 bases not matched to a gene. CDR3 amino acids: CSVRTGGQDTQYF. The CDR3 bases are TGCAGCGTCAGGACAGGCGGGCAAGATACGCAGTATTTT.

The chain joins TRBV3-1 to TRBJ2-7, with TRBD2 as a possible D gene (5 bases). Germline CDR1 and CDR2: LGHDT and YNNKEL (reference sequence). The CDR3 contains 15 residues. Trimming removed 4 bases at V and 5 bases at J, with 18 bases between. CDR3 nucleotide sequence: TGTGCCAGCAGCCCGAAGTCGGGAAGAGGCCACGAGCAGTACTTC. Translation gives CASSPKSGRGHEQYF.

The gene calls are TRBV20-1 and TRBJ1-5, with TRBD1 identical over 8 bases. In germline, CDR1 is DFQATT, CDR2 SNEGSKA (reference sequence). The CDR3 covers 13 residues. J gave up 7 bases and V 2 bases, and 4 bases lay outside the gene matches. Here the CDR3 DNA reads TGCAGTGCTAGACAGGGGGCTAGCCAGCCCCAGCATTTT. Translated: CSARQGASQPQHF.

There are many counts of this clonotype. This sequence joins TRBV12-3 or TRBV12-4 and TRBJ2-1; either TRBD1 or TRBD2 may supply D (5 bases each). The V and J ends lost 5 bases and 7 bases respectively, with 15 bases between them. The CDR3 is 14 amino acids. CDR3 in amino acids: CASSPDWGWNEQFF. The CDR3 bases are TGTGCCAGCAGTCCGGACTGGGGGTGGAATGAGCAGTTCTTC.

This clonotype was seen repeatedly, ten times or more. This sequence joins TRBV7-2 and TRBJ2-2; no firm D call. Looked up from germline, CDR1 is SGHTA and CDR2 is FQGNSA. Trimming took off 2 bases at V and 2 bases at J, with 6 bases between the two ends. The CDR3 totals 14 residues. The CDR3 region has the DNA TGTGCCAGCAGCTTATTCGGCAACACCGGGGAGCTGTTTTTT. This sequence encodes CASSLFGNTGELFF.

V gene TRBV5-1 combines with J gene TRBJ2-1; D unresolved. Trimming took 4 bases from V and 6 from J, leaving 11 bases between them. The CDR3 is 13 residues long. Germline CDR1 and CDR2: SGHRS and YFSETQ. The CDR3: CASSLGSGNEQFF. The CDR3 DNA reads as TGCGCCAGCAGCCTCGGATCTGGCAATGAGCAGTTCTTC.

The V gene is TRBV7-6, the J gene TRBJ2-3; D perhaps matches TRBD2 (5 bases). V lost 5 bases and J lost 8, with 20 bases in between. The length of the CDR3 is 15 residues. Germline CDR1 is SGHVS and CDR2 is FNYEAQ. The CDR3 spells CASSHLTNSRGTQYF. In DNA form, the CDR3 reads TGTGCCAGCAGCCACCTAACGAATAGCCGGGGTACGCAGTATTTT.

This clonotype was recorded a few times. V is TRBV7-8 and J is TRBJ1-4, with no clear D. Per germline, CDR1 SGHVS and CDR2 FQNEAQ. V was cut by 1 base and J by 4 bases, with 13 bases left in between. CDR3 length equals 16 residues. The CDR3 nucleotides read TGTGCCAGCAGCTTAGTTTTCAGGAAGTTTAATGAAAAACTGTTTTTT. Protein product: CASSLVFRKFNEKLFF.

This clonotype was found many times. Compared with germline, one end of the junction differs, possibly owing to a read error. This sequence joins TRBV7-2 and TRBJ2-7, with TRBD1 matching over 8 bases. Germline CDR1 is SGHTA and CDR2 is FQGNSA. There are 14 residues in the CDR3. The CDR3 DNA reads as TGCGCCAGCAGCAGGGACAGGAGCTCCTACGAGCAGTACTTC. Translation: CASSRDRSSYEQYF.